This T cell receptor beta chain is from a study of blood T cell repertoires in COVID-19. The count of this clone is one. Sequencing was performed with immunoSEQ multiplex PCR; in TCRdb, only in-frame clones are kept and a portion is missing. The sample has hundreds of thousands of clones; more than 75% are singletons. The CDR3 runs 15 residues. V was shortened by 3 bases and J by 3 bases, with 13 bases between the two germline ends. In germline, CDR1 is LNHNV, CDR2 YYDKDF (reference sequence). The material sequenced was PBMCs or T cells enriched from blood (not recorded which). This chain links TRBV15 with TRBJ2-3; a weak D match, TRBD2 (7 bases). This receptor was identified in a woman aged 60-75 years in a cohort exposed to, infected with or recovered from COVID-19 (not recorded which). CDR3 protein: CATSRKGGGTDTQYF. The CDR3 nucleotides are TGTGCCACCAGCAGGAAGGGAGGGGGTACAGATACGCAGTATTTT.